This T cell receptor beta chain was identified in a study of radiotherapy plus CTLA-4 blockade in lung cancer (dated by TCRdb to the late 2010s). As for the study more broadly: Objective responses were observed in 15% to 20% of enrolled patients, and disease control was achieved in around 30%.

Here is what the overall study found, with its caveats: After treatment with radiotherapy and ipilimumab, TCR clones that originated in tumors expanded in peripheral blood. The strongest predictors of response, as reported, were early dynamic changes in blood T cell clones along with a rise in serum interferon-beta after radiation.

The study evaluated CTLA-4 blockade (ipilimumab) given together with focal radiation therapy in patients who had chemo-refractory metastatic non-small-cell lung cancer. With regard to this clone: The clone's antigen remains unknown. Base qualities are not at hand, and no much larger clone is one base apart.

The library was generated by the immunoSEQ multiplex PCR assay. TCRdb obtained this table from immuneACCESS and retained in-frame rearrangements with V and J assigned. These tables miss some clones; where compared with another copy, unresolved V genes account for less than half of the shortfall, and the remainder is unexplained. In this sample the table shows around 110,000 clones, 85% to 90% of which occur a single time. 6.9% of the sample comes from the top ten. This clonotype was sampled from a human donor with non-small cell lung cancer that progressed on radiotherapy plus ipilimumab. The source was peripheral blood, collected from a patient treated with radiotherapy plus ipilimumab.

The CDR3 is CASSRDRAYNEQFF. The nucleotide sequence reads TGTGCCAGCAGCCGGGACAGGGCCTACAATGAGCAGTTCTTC. Recombination linked TRBV5-4 to TRBJ2-1; 9 junctional bases match TRBD1. According to the germline V gene (reference sequence), CDR1 reads SGHNT and CDR2 reads YYREEE. Trimmed from V: 4 bases; trimmed from J: 2 bases; junction bases lacking a gene match: 1. Counted from cysteine to phenylalanine, this CDR3 has 14 amino acids. The read is trimmed to its CDR3 DNA, 42 bases read in frame from base 1.